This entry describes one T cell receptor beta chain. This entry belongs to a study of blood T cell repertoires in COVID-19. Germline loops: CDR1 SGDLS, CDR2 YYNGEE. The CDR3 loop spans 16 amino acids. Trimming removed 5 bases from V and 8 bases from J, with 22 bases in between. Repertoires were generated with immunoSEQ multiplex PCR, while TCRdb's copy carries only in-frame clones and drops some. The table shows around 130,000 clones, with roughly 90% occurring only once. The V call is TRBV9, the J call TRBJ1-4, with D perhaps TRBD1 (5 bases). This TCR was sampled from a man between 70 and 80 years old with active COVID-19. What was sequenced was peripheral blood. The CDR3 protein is CASSSTPGNFNEKLFF. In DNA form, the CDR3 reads TGTGCCAGCAGTTCAACCCCAGGGAATTTTAACGAAAAACTGTTTTTT.